This T cell receptor beta chain came from a study of shared clonotypes between healthy human individuals. The table came from immunoSEQ multiplex PCR; TCRdb's copy has only in-frame clones and leaves some out. Of some 1,600,000 clones listed, under 99% were seen once; the top ten hold 0.4% to 0.45%. Per the germline V gene, CDR1 is SGHRS and CDR2 is YFSETQ. The CDR3 is made up of 18 amino acids. The V end lost 2 bases, the J end lost 0 bases, and 18 bases lay between the germline ends. This chain connects TRBV5-1 to TRBJ2-1, with D tentatively TRBD2 (6 bases). Sequenced input: naive CD4+ T cells sorted from blood. The sample's subset: CD45RA+ positively selected. The receptor was isolated from a young man in good health. The CDR3 is CASSFTAAASASYNEQFF. CDR3 nucleotide sequence: TGCGCCAGCAGCTTCACTGCAGCGGCTAGCGCCTCCTACAATGAGCAGTTCTTC. The whole variable domain, remainder taken from reference TRBV5-1 and TRBJ2-1, is KAGVTQTPRYLIKTRGQQVTLSCSPISGHRSVSWYQQTPGQGLQFLFEYFSETQRNKGNFPGRFSGRQFSNSRSEMNVSTLELGDSALYLCASSFTAAASASYNEQFFGPGTRLTVL.